The 11 T cell receptor beta chains below were found in one sample sequenced in a study of T cells in Graves' hyperthyroidism and ophthalmopathy. Researchers amplified the TCR beta CDR3 regions from RNA transcripts. During a first-round RT-PCR of the TCR CDR3, the HTBI primer set was used. TCRdb re-called the multiplex PCR reads through MiXCR, storing one row per CDR3 protein. Among about 610,000 distinct CDR3 sequences listed, roughly 14% were seen once. The sample was blood. All receptors derive from a woman between 40 and 50 years old with Graves' ophthalmopathy.

This clonotype was found many times. The chain couples TRBV7-3 to TRBJ2-3, with a possible D match to TRBD1 (5 bases). The germline V gene has CDR1 SGHTA and CDR2 FQGTGA. With 2 bases removed from V and 6 bases from J, the gap between germline ends came to 9 bases. This CDR3 spans 13 amino acids. CDR3 coding DNA: TGTGCCAGCAGCTTAGCAGGGTCGGATACGCAGTATTTT. Amino acids: CASSLAGSDTQYF.

This clonotype was seen only a few times. This chain's CDR3 is CASSRRTGAKNIQYF. CDR3 bases: TGTGCCAGCAGCCGTAGGACGGGGGCCAAAAACATTCAGTACTTC. The chain is built from TRBV13 and TRBJ2-4; D is possibly TRBD2 (5 bases). CDR3 length equals 15 residues. Per germline, CDR1 PRHDT and CDR2 FYEKMQ (reference sequence). Deletions cut 5 bases from V and 1 base from J, with 12 bases between.

This clonotype showed up many times. This chain connects TRBV12-3 or TRBV12-4 to TRBJ1-2; D is undetermined. V lost 3 bases, J lost 4 bases, and 6 bases lay in between. The CDR3 is 12 amino acids. The CDR3 sequence: CASSFYSYGYTF. CDR3 nucleotide sequence: TGTGCCAGCAGTTTTTACAGCTATGGCTACACCTTC.

The V call is TRBV6-1, the J call TRBJ1-1; tentative D call: TRBD1 (6 bases). Trimming took off 5 bases at V and 1 base at J, with 11 bases between the two ends. This CDR3 has 14 amino acids. The germline V gene encodes CDR1 MNHNS and CDR2 SASEGT. The CDR3 coding sequence is TGTGCCAGCAGTAATTGGGACACGAACACTGAAGCTTTCTTT. Encoded protein: CASSNWDTNTEAFF.

This clonotype was observed at least ten times. The V gene is TRBV2, the J gene TRBJ1-2; 8 nucleotides match TRBD1. Trimming took 7 bases from V and 2 from J; bases not matched to a gene: 3. The CDR3 covers 13 residues. Germline V gives CDR1 SNHLY, CDR2 FYNNEI. CDR3 residues: CASTGQDNYGYTF. DNA of the CDR3: TGTGCCAGCACGGGACAGGACAACTATGGCTACACCTTC.

The chain recombines TRBV19 with TRBJ2-1; 8 bases match TRBD2. This CDR3 is 22 amino acids long. Trimming removed 6 bases from V and 5 bases from J; junction bases left unmatched: 30. Germline V gene sequence: CDR1 LNHDA, CDR2 SQIVND (reference sequence). As DNA, the CDR3 is TGTGCCAGTAGCTTGGGTCCCCTAAGGTATCGTCCGGGAGGGCCTGGACACAATGAGCAGTTCTTC. It yields the protein CASSLGPLRYRPGGPGHNEQFF.

The sample holds many counts of this clonotype. This sequence joins TRBV7-8 and TRBJ2-6; D gene ambiguous. CDR1 is SGHVS and CDR2 is FQNEAQ in the germline V gene. The germline V and J ends were trimmed by 5 bases and 2 bases, with 10 bases remaining between them. The CDR3 sequence is 15 residues long. The CDR3 here is CASSAKHPGANVLTF. The DNA for the CDR3 is TGTGCCAGCAGCGCTAAACACCCTGGGGCCAACGTCCTGACTTTC.

This clonotype has ten or more counts. The chain uses TRBV11-2 and TRBJ1-2, with D uncertain. CDR1 and CDR2 from the germline V gene are SGHAT and FQNNGV. V dropped 3 bases and J dropped 4 bases, with 15 bases sitting between them. The CDR3 is 15 amino acids. The CDR3 bases are TGTGCCAGCAGCTTTAGACAACAGCGCCGCTATGGCTACACCTTC. Its translation is CASSFRQQRRYGYTF.

In its sample, this clonotype was seen many times. The chain uses TRBV12-3 or TRBV12-4 and TRBJ1-5, with 9 bases lining up with TRBD1. V gave up 4 bases and J gave up 4 bases; unmatched junction bases: 5. The CDR3 runs 15 residues. DNA of the CDR3: TGTGCCAGCAGTTCCCGGGACAGGGCTAATCAGCCCCAGCATTTT. Its protein is CASSSRDRANQPQHF.

This clonotype was counted ten times or more. The gene calls are TRBV28 and TRBJ2-7; 11 positions agree with TRBD2. The CDR3 totals 16 residues. J lost 4 bases, V lost 6 bases, and 11 bases had no gene match. The germline V gene encodes CDR1 MDHEN and CDR2 SYDVKM. The CDR3 coding sequence is TGTGCCAGCAGCCGGGCCGGACTAGCGGGCCAGTACGAGCAGTACTTC. This sequence encodes CASSRAGLAGQYEQYF.

This clonotype has only one observation. This chain connects TRBV30 to TRBJ1-1; D gene unclear. Germline loops: CDR1 GTSNPN, CDR2 SVGIG (reference sequence). There are 15 residues in the CDR3. V shed 2 bases and J shed 0 bases, with 13 bases lying between them. This CDR3 is CAWSLFVAMNTEAFF. The CDR3 coding sequence is TGTGCCTGGAGTCTCTTTGTGGCCATGAACACTGAAGCTTTCTTT.